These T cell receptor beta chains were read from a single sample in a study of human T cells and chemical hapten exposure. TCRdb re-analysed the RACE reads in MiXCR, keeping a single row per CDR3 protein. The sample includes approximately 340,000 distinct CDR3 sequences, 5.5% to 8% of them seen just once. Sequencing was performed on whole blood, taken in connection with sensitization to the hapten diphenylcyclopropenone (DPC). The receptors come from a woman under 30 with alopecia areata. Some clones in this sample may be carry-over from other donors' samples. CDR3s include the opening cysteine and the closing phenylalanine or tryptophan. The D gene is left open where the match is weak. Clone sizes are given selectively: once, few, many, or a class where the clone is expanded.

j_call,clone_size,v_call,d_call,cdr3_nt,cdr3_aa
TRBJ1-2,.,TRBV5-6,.,TGTGCCAGCAGCCTCCGGCCTACGGACAGCCTCTACACCTTC,CASSLRPTDSLYTF
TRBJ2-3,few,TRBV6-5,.,TGTGCCAGCAGAGTAGCGGAGACCAATACGCAGTATTTT,CASRVAETNTQYF
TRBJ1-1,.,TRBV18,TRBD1,TGTGCCAGCTCACAGGGACAGGACTATGAAGCTTTCTTT,CASSQGQDYEAFF
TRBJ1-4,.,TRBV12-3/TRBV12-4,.,TGTGCCAGCAGTTCGTCAGGACCTGGTGAAAAACTGTTTTTT,CASSSSGPGEKLFF
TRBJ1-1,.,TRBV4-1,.,TGCGCCAGCAGCCAAGTTTTTACTGACACCAACACTGAAGCTTTCTTT,CASSQVFTDTNTEAFF
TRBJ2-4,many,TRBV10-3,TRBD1,TGTGCCATCAGTGAGTCGATAGGGACAGTGAAAAACATTCAGTACTTC,CAISESIGTVKNIQYF
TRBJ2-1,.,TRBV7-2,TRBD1,TGTGCCAGCCTCCTCGCCGGAGGACAGGGGCTCTACAATGAGCAGTTCTTC,CASLLAGGQGLYNEQFF
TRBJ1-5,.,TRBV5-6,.,TGTGCCAGCAGCTTGCTTGGGGGGGATCAGCCCCAGCATTTT,CASSLLGGDQPQHF
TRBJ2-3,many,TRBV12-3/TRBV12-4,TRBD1,TGTGCCAGCAGTATACAGGGGAGCACAGATACGCAGTATTTT,CASSIQGSTDTQYF
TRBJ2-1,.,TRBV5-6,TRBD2,TGTGCCAGCAGCCCCGCCGGGACTAGCCTAGGATGGTGGTTCTTC,CASSPAGTSLGWWFF
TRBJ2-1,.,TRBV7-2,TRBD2,TGTGCCAGCAGCCCAGCGGGGCCATACAATGAGCAGTTCTTC,CASSPAGPYNEQFF
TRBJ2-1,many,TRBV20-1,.,TGCAGTGCTAAGGGGGCGGGGAATTACAATGAGCAGTTCTTC,CSAKGAGNYNEQFF
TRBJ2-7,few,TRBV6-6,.,TGTGCCAGCAGTTACCGAACAAGCCACTACGAGCAGTACTTC,CASSYRTSHYEQYF
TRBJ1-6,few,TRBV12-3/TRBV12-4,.,TGTGCCAGCAGTCGCTACGGGAATTCACCCCTCCACTTT,CASSRYGNSPLHF
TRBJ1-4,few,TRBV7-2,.,TGTGCCAGCAGCCCTTCCGGGACGGTAAAGAAACTGTTTTTT,CASSPSGTVKKLFF
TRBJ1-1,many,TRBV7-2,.,TGTGCCAGCAGCTCGCACGGACTTCCCAACACTGAAGCTTTCTTT,CASSSHGLPNTEAFF
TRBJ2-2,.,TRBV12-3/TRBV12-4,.,TGTGCCAGCAGCTCCCCGGGACACCTAATCACCGGGGAGCTGTTTTTT,CASSSPGHLITGELFF
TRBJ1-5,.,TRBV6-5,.,TGTGCCAGCAGTGAACAAGGGGTTAGGAATCAGCCCCAGCATTTT,CASSEQGVRNQPQHF
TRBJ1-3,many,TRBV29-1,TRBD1,TGCAGCGCGGGGGACAGGGCCTCTGGAAACACCATATATTTT,CSAGDRASGNTIYF
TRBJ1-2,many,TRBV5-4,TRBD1,TGTGCCAGCAGCCTGGGACAGGGGACCTATGGCTACACCTTC,CASSLGQGTYGYTF
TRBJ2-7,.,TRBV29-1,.,TGCAGCGTTGCCTTTTCCGGGACACAACCCTACGAGCAGTACTTC,CSVAFSGTQPYEQYF
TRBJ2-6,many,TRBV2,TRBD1,TGTGCCTCACGGGACAGGGGTCCCTCTGGGGCCAACGTCCTGACTTTC,CASRDRGPSGANVLTF
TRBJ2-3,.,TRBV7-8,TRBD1,TGTGCCAGCAGCTTAGCGGGACAGGGGTATACGCAGTATTTT,CASSLAGQGYTQYF
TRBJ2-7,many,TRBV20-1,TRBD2,TGCAGTGCTAGACCCAGCGGGGAGATCTACGAGCAGTACTTC,CSARPSGEIYEQYF
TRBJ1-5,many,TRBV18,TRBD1,TGTGCCAGCTCACTAGGGACAGGGGACCATCAGCCCCAGCATTTT,CASSLGTGDHQPQHF
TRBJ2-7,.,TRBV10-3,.,TGTGCCATCAGTGCTGGTAGCGGCTACCTCTACGAGCAGTACTTC,CAISAGSGYLYEQYF
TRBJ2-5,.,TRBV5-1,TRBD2,TGCGCCAGCAGCTTGGGACTAGCGGGGAACCAAGAGACCCAGTACTTC,CASSLGLAGNQETQYF
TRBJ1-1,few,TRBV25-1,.,TGTGCCAGCAGTGGGGAAACTGAAGCTTTCTTT,CASSGETEAFF
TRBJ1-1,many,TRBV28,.,TGTGCCAGCAGTTTCCGCAAAGGGGCGGGGGACCGGAGAAACACTGAAGCTTTCTTT,CASSFRKGAGDRRNTEAFF
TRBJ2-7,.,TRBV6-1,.,TGTGCCAGCAGTGAATGGGGTATCGGCGGTGCCCCGAACGAGCAGTACTTC,CASSEWGIGGAPNEQYF
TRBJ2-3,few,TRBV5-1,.,TGCGCCAGCAGCTCACAGGGTACAACAGATACGCAGTATTTT,CASSSQGTTDTQYF
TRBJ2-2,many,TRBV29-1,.,TGCAGCGTTGTGCACAGGGACACCGGGGAGCTGTTTTTT,CSVVHRDTGELFF
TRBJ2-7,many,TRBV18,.,TGTGCCAGCTCACCACAGCGGAGGGACGAGCAGTACTTC,CASSPQRRDEQYF
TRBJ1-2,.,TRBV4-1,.,TGCGCCAGCAGCCAACCTCTTGGCCCGGCAGCAAGACTAGATGGCTACACCTTC,CASSQPLGPAARLDGYTF
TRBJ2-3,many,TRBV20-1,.,TGCAGTGCTAGTGAGAGCACAGATACGCAGTATTTT,CSASESTDTQYF
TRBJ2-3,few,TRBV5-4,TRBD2,TGTGCCAGCATCCTACGACTAGCGGGCTTATATACGCAGTATTTT,CASILRLAGLYTQYF
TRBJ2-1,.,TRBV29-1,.,TGCAGCGAGATTGAAAAGGATGAGCAGTTCTTC,CSEIEKDEQFF
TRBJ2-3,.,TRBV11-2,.,TGTGCCAGCAGCTTAGGGGGGATGCCGGGCACAGATACGCAGTATTTT,CASSLGGMPGTDTQYF
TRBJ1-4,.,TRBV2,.,TGTGCCAGCACCATGACGGTTAATAATGAAAAACTGTTTTTT,CASTMTVNNEKLFF
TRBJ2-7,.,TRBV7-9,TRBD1,TGTGCCAGCAGCCTCGCCCAGGACAGGTACTACGAGCAGTACTTC,CASSLAQDRYYEQYF
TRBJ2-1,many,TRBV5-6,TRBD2,TGTGCCAGCAGTTTGGGACTAGTTGGAGGTGAGCAGTTCTTC,CASSLGLVGGEQFF